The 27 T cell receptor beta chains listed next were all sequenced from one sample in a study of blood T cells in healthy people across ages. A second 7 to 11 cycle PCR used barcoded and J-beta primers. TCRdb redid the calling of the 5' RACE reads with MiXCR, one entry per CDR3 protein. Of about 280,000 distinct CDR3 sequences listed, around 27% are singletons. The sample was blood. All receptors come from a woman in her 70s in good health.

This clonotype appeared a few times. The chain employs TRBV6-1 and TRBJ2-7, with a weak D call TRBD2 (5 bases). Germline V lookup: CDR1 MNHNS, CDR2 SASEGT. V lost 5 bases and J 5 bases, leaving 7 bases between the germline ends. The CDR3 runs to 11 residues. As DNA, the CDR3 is TGTGCCAGCAGTAAGGGAGACGAGCAGTACTTC. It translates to CASSKGDEQYF.

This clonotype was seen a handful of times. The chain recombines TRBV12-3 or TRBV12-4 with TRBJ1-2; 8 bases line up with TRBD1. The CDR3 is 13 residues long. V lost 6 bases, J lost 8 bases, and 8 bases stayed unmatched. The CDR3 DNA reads TGTGCCAGCAGCCCCGGACAGGGAATGGGCTACACCTTC. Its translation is CASSPGQGMGYTF.

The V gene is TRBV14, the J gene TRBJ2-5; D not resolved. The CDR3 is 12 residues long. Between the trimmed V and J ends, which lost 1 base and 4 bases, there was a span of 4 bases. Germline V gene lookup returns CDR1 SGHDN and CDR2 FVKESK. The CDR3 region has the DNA TGTGCCAGCAGCCAAGTTTCAGAGACCCAGTACTTC. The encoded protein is CASSQVSETQYF.

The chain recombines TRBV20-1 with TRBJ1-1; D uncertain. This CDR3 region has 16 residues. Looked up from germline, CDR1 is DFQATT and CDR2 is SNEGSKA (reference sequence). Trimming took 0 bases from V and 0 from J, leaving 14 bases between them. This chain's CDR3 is CSARDFRGSMNTEAFF. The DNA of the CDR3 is TGCAGTGCTAGAGATTTTAGAGGTAGCATGAACACTGAAGCTTTCTTT.

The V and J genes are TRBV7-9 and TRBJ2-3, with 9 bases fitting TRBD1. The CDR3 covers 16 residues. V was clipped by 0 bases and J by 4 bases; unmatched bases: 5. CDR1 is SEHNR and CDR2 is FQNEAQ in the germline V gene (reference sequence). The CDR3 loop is CASSLAGQGNADTQYF. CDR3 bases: TGTGCCAGCAGCTTAGCAGGACAGGGGAACGCAGATACGCAGTATTTT.

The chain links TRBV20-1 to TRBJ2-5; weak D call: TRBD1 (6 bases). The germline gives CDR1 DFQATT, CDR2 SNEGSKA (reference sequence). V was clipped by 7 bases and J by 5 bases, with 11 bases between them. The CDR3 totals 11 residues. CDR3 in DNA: TGCAGTGGGGGACAAGGGGAGACCCAGTACTTC. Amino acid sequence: CSGGQGETQYF.

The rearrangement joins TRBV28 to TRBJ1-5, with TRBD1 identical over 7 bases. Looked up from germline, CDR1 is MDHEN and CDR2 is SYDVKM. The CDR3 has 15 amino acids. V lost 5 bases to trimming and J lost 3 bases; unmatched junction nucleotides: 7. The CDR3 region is CASSTEQGPNQPQHF. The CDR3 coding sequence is TGTGCCAGCAGTACAGAACAGGGGCCCAATCAGCCCCAGCATTTT.

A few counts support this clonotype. CDR3 DNA sequence: TGTGCCAGCTCCCCAGGGTCGGGGGGCCCTGAAGCTTTCTTT. It translates to CASSPGSGGPEAFF. The chain carries TRBV18 and TRBJ1-1; TRBD1 might be the D (6 bases). Trimming shortened V by 6 bases and J by 6 bases, and 17 bases separated the two germline ends. The CDR3 is 14 residues long. The germline V gene has CDR1 KGHSH and CDR2 LQKENI.

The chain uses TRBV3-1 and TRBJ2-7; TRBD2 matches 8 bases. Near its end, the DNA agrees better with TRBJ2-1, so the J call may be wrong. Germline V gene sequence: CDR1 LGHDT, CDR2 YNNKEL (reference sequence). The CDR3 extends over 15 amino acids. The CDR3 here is CASELRGAYYNEQFF. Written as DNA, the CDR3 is TGTGCCAGCGAACTGCGGGGGGCCTACTACAATGAGCAGTTCTTC.

The CDR3 DNA follows: TGTGCCAGCAGCTTGGGACTAGCGGGAGGATCGGAGCAGTTCTTC. This gives the protein CASSLGLAGGSEQFF. The chain recombines TRBV7-3 with TRBJ2-5; TRBD2 agrees at 15 bases. Near its end, the DNA agrees better with TRBJ2-1, so the J call may be wrong. This CDR3 has 15 amino acids. From germline, CDR1 is SGHTA and CDR2 FQGTGA.

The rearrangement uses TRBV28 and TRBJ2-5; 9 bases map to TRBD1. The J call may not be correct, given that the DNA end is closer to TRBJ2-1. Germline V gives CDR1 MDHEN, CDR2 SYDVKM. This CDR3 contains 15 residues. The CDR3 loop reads CASSQRGQGINEQFF. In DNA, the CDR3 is TGTGCCAGCAGCCAGCGGGGACAGGGTATCAATGAGCAGTTCTTC.

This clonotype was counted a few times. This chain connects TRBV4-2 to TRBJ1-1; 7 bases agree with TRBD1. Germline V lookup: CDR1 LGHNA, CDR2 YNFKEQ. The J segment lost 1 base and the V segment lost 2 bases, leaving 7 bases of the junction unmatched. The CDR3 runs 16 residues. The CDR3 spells CASSQTRGLGNTEAFF. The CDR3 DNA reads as TGTGCCAGCAGCCAAACCAGGGGGTTAGGGAACACTGAAGCTTTCTTT.

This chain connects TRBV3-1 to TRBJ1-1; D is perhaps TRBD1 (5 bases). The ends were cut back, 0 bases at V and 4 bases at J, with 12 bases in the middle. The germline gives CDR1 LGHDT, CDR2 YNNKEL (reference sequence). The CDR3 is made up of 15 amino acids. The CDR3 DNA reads TGTGCCAGCAGCCAAGATTGGGGGACGGGCACTGAAGCTTTCTTT. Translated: CASSQDWGTGTEAFF.

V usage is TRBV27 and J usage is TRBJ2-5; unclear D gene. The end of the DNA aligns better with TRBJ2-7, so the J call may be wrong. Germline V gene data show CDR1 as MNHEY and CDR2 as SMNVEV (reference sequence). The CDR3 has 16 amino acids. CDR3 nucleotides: TGTGCCAGCAGCAAGGACCCCCCCCTTCGCGCCTACGAGCAGTACTTC. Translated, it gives CASSKDPPLRAYEQYF.

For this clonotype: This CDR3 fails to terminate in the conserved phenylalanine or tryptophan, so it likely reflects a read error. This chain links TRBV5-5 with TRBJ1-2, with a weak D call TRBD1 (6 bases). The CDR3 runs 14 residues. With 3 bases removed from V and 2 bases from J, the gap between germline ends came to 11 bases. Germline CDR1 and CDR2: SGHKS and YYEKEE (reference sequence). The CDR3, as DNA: TGTGCCAGCAGCTCGTCGGACAGAAACTATGGCTACACCTAC. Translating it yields CASSSSDRNYGYTY.

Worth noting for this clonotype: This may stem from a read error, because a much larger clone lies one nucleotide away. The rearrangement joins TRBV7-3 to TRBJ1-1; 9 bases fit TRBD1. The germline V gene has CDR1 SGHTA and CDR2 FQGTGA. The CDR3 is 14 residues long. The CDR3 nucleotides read TGTGCCAGCAGCTCGACAGGGGGGAACGCTGAAGCTTTCTTT. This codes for CASSSTGGNAEAFF.

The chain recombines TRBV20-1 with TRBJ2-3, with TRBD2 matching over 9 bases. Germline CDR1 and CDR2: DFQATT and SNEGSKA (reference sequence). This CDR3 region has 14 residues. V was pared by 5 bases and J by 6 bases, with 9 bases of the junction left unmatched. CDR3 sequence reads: CSAPLAGVADTQYF. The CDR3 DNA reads TGCAGTGCTCCTTTAGCGGGAGTGGCGGATACGCAGTATTTT.

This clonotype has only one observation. The CDR3, as DNA: TGCGCCAGCAGCTTCCGGGCGAACACTGAAGCTTTCTTT. Translated, it gives CASSFRANTEAFF. This chain connects TRBV5-1 to TRBJ1-1, with D hard to call. This CDR3 is 13 amino acids long. Trimming left V 2 bases short and J 1 base short, with 6 bases between. Germline CDR1 SGHRS, CDR2 YFSETQ.

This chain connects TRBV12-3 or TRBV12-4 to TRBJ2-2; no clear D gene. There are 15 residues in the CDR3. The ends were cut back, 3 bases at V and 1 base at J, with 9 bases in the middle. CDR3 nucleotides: TGTGCCAGCAGTTTGCTCGCAGGGAACACCGGGGAGCTGTTTTTT. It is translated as CASSLLAGNTGELFF.

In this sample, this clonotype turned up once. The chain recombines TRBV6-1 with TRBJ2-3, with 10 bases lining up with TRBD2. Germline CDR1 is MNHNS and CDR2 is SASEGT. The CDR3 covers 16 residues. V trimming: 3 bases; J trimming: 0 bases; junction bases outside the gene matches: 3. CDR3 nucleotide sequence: TGTGCCAGCAGTGAGATAGCGGGAGGTAGCACAGATACGCAGTATTTT. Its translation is CASSEIAGGSTDTQYF.

The CDR3 loop is CASSPRQGSTGELFF. CDR3 DNA sequence: TGTGCCAGCAGCCCCCGACAGGGGAGCACCGGGGAGCTGTTTTTT. The J gene is TRBJ2-2, the V gene TRBV14, with 8 bases aligning to TRBD1. The length of the CDR3 is 15 residues. Trimming cost V 4 bases and J 4 bases; bases outside gene matches: 5. The germline V gene has CDR1 SGHDN and CDR2 FVKESK.

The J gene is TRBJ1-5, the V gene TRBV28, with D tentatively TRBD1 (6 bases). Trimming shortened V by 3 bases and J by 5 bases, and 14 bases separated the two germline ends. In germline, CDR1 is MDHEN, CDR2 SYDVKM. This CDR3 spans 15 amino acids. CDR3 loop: CASSFQGLLDQPQHF. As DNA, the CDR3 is TGTGCCAGCAGTTTTCAGGGGCTCTTGGATCAGCCCCAGCATTTT.

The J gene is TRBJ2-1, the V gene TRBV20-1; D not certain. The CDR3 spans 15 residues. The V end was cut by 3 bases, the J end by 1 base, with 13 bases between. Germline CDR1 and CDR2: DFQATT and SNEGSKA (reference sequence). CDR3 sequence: CSARDPVRSYNEQFF. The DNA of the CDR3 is TGCAGTGCTAGGGACCCTGTCCGATCCTACAATGAGCAGTTCTTC.

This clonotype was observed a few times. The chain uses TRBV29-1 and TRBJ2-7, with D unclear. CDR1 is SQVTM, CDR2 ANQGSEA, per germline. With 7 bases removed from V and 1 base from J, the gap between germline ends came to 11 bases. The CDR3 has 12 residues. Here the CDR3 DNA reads TGCAGCGCCGCGAAAGGGTCCTACGAGCAGTACTTC. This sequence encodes CSAAKGSYEQYF.

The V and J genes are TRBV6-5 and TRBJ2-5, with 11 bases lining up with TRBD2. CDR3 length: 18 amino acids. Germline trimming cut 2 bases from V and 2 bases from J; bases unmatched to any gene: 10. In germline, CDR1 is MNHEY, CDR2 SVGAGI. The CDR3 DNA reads TGTGCCAGCAGTTACGGCGCTTCTAGCGGGGGGCCGCAAGAGACCCAGTACTTC. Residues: CASSYGASSGGPQETQYF.

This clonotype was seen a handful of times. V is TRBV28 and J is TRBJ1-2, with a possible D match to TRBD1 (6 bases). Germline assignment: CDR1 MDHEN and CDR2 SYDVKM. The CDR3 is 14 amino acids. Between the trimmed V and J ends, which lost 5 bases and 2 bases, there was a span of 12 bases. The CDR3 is CASSTNRVNYGYTF. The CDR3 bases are TGTGCCAGCAGTACGAACAGGGTGAACTATGGCTACACCTTC.

In DNA form, the CDR3 reads TGTGCCAGCAGACCCGGAATAGCGGGAGCTGACGAGCAGTACTTC. Its protein is CASRPGIAGADEQYF. The J gene is TRBJ2-7, the V gene TRBV28; TRBD2 matches at 9 bases. V was clipped by 6 bases and J by 5 bases; unmatched bases: 11. The CDR3 runs to 15 residues. The V gene's germline CDR1 is MDHEN and CDR2 SYDVKM.